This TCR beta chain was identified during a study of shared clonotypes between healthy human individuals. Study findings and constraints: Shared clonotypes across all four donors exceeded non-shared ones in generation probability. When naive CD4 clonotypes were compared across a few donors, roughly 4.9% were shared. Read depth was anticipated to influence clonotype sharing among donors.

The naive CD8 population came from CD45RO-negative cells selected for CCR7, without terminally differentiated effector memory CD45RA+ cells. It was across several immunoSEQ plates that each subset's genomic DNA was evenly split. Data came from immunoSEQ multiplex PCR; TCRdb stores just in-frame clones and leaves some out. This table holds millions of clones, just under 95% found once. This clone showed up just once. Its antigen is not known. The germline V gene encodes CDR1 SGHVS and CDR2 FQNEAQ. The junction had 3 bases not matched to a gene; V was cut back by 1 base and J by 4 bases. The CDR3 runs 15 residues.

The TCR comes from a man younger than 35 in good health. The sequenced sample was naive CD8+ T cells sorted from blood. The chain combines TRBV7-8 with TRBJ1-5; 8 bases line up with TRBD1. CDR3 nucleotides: TGTGCCAGCAGCTTAGACAGGGGGTTAAATCAGCCCCAGCATTTT. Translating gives CASSLDRGLNQPQHF.